This TCR beta chain was sequenced during a study of cytomegalovirus exposure and HLA in healthy donors. The data were produced by immunoSEQ multiplex PCR, yet TCRdb's version contains in-frame clones alone and is incomplete. This sample carries 200,000 to 300,000 clones, around 86% of them seen once, and the ten largest clones take 1% to 1.5%. A roughly 120-subject validation cohort, separate from the 666-subject first cohort, supplied the donors. Study-wide results and limits: Later, an analysis found that TCR clusters from the first cohort tended to co-occur in the roughly 120 validation repertoires.

About this clone: Its antigen is undetermined.

The source is a woman in her 30s in good health and CMV-seropositive. The sample comprised PBMCs.

The CDR3 sequence: CASSEALGRTGELFF. CDR3 DNA: TGTGCCAGCAGTGAAGCACTAGGGCGCACCGGGGAGCTGTTTTTT. The V call is TRBV6-1, the J call TRBJ2-2, with a tentative D call TRBD2 (5 bases). The germline CDR1 and CDR2 sequences are MNHNS and SASEGT. Trimming removed 0 bases at V and 4 bases at J, with 9 bases between. This CDR3 is built from 15 residues.